The clone carrying this TCR beta chain appeared a few times. The target antigen is unknown. In the PCR, 60 Vbeta and 13 Jbeta primers were used. TCRdb's table, derived via immunoSEQ multiplex PCR, lists solely in-frame clones and lacks some. The table has some 160,000 clones, around 73% seen once. The entry originates in a study of cytomegalovirus exposure and HLA in healthy donors. Regarding the study as a whole: As a later analysis showed, a missense DCLRE1C variant was linked to trimming of TCR beta V- and J-genes. The study labeled about 160 TCR beta chains cytomegalovirus-associated. Among donors in an Asian-associated ancestry cluster, a later analysis reportedly found fewer N-insertions than the roughly 610-donor mean. Among the CMV-associated chains, a few were confirmed in vitro as specific for CMV antigens.

This CDR3 spans 12 amino acids. The germline V gene encodes CDR1 MGHDK and CDR2 SYGVNS. The V end lost 5 bases, the J end lost 7 bases, and 9 bases lay between the germline ends. Sequences were obtained from PBMCs. This receptor was obtained from a male donor in good health and CMV-seronegative. J is TRBJ1-3 and V is TRBV25-1; TRBD1 is a possible D gene (5 bases). CDR3 loop: CASSLQGNTIYF. The CDR3 region has the DNA TGTGCCAGCAGTCTCCAGGGCAACACCATATATTTT. The full variable domain, completed using reference TRBV25-1 and TRBJ1-3, is EADIYQTPRYLVIGTGKKITLECSQTMGHDKMYWYQQDPGMELHLIHYSYGVNSTEKGDLSSESTVSRIRTEHFPLTLESARPSHTSQYLCASSLQGNTIYFGEGSWLTVV.